Given below is one TCR beta chain in context. Trimming removed 7 bases at V and 1 base at J, with 11 bases between. The CDR3 runs 13 residues. Germline-derived CDR1 and CDR2 are SNHLY and FYNNEI. Method: immunoSEQ multiplex PCR; TCRdb's copy keeps in-frame clones and lacks some. The table has roughly 6,000 clones, roughly 74% seen once. The sample belongs to a study of T cell repertoires in MIS-A myocarditis. This receptor was taken from a man between 18 and 29 years old with fulminant myocarditis from multisystem inflammatory syndrome in adults (MIS-A) after COVID-19. This sequence joins TRBV2 and TRBJ2-7; no clear D gene. Sequencing was performed on interventricular septum heart tissue obtained at autopsy. This chain's CDR3 is CASTRSDSYEQYF. Written as DNA, the CDR3 is TGTGCCAGCACCAGGTCAGATTCCTACGAGCAGTACTTC.